This T cell receptor (beta chain) was recorded in a study of beta chain features in type 1 diabetes. About the study: Across every sample, 107,917,701 sorted cells were examined in total.

Expressed TCRB transcripts got sequenced, as all isolated RNA was reverse transcribed. Measured with immunoSEQ multiplex PCR; TCRdb has only the in-frame clones, and not every one. The profile shows about 160,000 clones, roughly 8.1% of them singletons. V was clipped by 0 bases and J by 5 bases; unmatched bases: 1. CDR3 length: 14 amino acids. CDR1 LGHNA and CDR2 YSLEER come from the germline V gene. The specimen was central memory CD4+ T cells from blood. The clonotype comes from a man younger than 35 in good health. This chain joins TRBV4-3 and TRBJ2-1; 7 bases are shared with TRBD2. The CDR3 sequence is CASSQDGTNNEQFF. The CDR3 nucleotides read TGCGCCAGCAGCCAAGACGGGACTAACAATGAGCAGTTCTTC.